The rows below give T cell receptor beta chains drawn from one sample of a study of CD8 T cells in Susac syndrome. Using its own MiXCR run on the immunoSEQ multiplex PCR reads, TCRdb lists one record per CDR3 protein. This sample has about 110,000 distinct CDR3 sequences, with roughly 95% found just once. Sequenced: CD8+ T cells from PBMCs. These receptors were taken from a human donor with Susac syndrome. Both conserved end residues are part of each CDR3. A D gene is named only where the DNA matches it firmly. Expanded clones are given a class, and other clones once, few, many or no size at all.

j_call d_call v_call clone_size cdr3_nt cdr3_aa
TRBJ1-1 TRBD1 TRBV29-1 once TGCAGCGTTTACAGGGGCGGCACTGAAGCTTTCTTT CSVYRGGTEAFF
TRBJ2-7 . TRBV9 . TGTGCCAGCAGCGTTTTTGGTTCGAGCTACGAGCAGTACTTC CASSVFGSSYEQYF
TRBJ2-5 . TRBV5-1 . TGCGCCAGCAGCTTGGAGTTTGGGGAGACCCAGTACTTC CASSLEFGETQYF
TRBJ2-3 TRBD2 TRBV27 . TGTGCCAGCAGTAGAAGGACTAGCGGGGGGCCAGATACGCAGTATTTT CASSRRTSGGPDTQYF
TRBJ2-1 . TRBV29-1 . TGCAGCGTTGGTTCGGGTAACTCCTACAATGAGCAGTTCTTC CSVGSGNSYNEQFF
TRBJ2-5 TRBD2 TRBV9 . TGTGCCAGCACATCCCGGGGGGGGCTCCAAGAGACCCAGTACTTC CASTSRGGLQETQYF
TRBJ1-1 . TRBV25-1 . TGTGCCAGCAGCGTAAGATTAGGCGGTGAAGCTTTCTTT CASSVRLGGEAFF
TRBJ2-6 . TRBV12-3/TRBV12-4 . TGTGCCAGCAGTGGGGGCCGCCACTCTGGGGCCAACGTCCTGACTTTC CASSGGRHSGANVLTF
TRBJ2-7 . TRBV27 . TGTGCCAGCAGTTTTAGCGGACCTACCTACGAGCAGTACTTC CASSFSGPTYEQYF
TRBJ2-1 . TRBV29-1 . TGCAGCGTTTTTGGGGGACCTGATTACAATGAGCAGTTCTTC CSVFGGPDYNEQFF
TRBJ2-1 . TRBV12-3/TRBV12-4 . TGTGCCAGCAGTTTAATTTCTTCTTACAATGAGCAGTTCTTC CASSLISSYNEQFF
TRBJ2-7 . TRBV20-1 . TGCAGTGCTAGAGAGGTAGGGAACTACGAGCAGTACTTC CSAREVGNYEQYF
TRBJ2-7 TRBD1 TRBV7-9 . TGTGCCAGCAGTTCGCGCCGGGACAGTTACGAGCAGTACTTC CASSSRRDSYEQYF
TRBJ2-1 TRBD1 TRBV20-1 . TGCAGTGCTAGAGTCCCGGACAGGTCGGCCTACAATGAGCAGTTCTTC CSARVPDRSAYNEQFF
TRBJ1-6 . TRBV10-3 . TGTGCCATCAGTGAGTCGGTGAATTCACCCCTCCACTTT CAISESVNSPLHF
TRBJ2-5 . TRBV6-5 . TGTGCCAGCAGTCACCCCCTGGGAGGGGGCATGCAGACCCAGTACTTC CASSHPLGGGMQTQYF
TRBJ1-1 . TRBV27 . TGTGCCAGCAGTATTGGACAGAACACTGAAGCTTTCTTT CASSIGQNTEAFF
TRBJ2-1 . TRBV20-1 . TGCAGTGCTAGAGACGGGTCTAGTTCCAATGAGCAGTTCTTC CSARDGSSSNEQFF
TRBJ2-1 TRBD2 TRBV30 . TGTGCCTGGAGTGCGGGGGGTATTGAGCAGTTCTTC CAWSAGGIEQFF
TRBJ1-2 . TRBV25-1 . TGTGCCAGCAGTTCGGGAAGGAATGGCTACACCTTC CASSSGRNGYTF
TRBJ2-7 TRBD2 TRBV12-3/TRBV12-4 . TGTGCCAGCAGTGGACTAGCGTACAGCTACGAGCAGTACTTC CASSGLAYSYEQYF
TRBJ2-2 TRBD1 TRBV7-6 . TGTGCCAGCAGCCGGGACAGGGTGGTCACGAACACCGGGGAGCTGTTTTTT CASSRDRVVTNTGELFF
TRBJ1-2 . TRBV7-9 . TGTGCCAGCAGCCCCGTCGGCACAGACCATAACTATGGCTACACCTTC CASSPVGTDHNYGYTF
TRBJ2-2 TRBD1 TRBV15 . TGTGCCACCAGCACCTGGACAGGGGGCAGCACCGGGGAGCTGTTTTTT CATSTWTGGSTGELFF
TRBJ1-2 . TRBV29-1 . TGCAGCGGCCGAGTACAGGGAGGGTATGGCTACACCTTC CSGRVQGGYGYTF
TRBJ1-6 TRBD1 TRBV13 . TGTGCCAGCAGCCTTGGACAGGGTGGAAATTCACCCCTCCACTTT CASSLGQGGNSPLHF
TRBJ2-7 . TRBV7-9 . TGTGCCAGCAGCGAGGGCCAGGGCTTCTACGAGCAGTACTTC CASSEGQGFYEQYF
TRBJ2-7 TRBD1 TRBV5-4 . TGTGCCAGCAGCCCAACAGGGGCGTCTAACGAGCAGTACTTC CASSPTGASNEQYF
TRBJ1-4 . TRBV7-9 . TGTGCCAGCAGCCCACCCTGGGGTGGTAATGAAAAACTGTTTTTT CASSPPWGGNEKLFF
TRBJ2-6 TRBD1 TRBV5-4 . TGTGCCAGCAGTTCGCCGGGACAGAACTCTGGGGCCAACGTCCTGACTTTC CASSSPGQNSGANVLTF
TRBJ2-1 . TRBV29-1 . TGCAGCGTTGAGGAGTCGTCAAAGTTCTTC CSVEESSKFF
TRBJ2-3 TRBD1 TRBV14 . TGTGCCAGCAGCCAAGACCGGACAGGGATTAGCACAGATACGCAGTATTTT CASSQDRTGISTDTQYF
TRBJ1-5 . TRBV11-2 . TGTGCCAGCAATTCAGGGAATCAGCCCCAGCATTTT CASNSGNQPQHF
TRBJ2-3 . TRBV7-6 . TGTGCCAGCAGCCCTGCTGGGGGCAGCACAGATACGCAGTATTTT CASSPAGGSTDTQYF
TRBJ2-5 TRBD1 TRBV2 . TGTGCCAGCAGAGGGACAGGGGCGTCCCAGTACTTC CASRGTGASQYF
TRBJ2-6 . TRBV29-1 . TGCAGCGTTGAAGATCGCAGGGAGGTCTCTGGGGCCAACGTCCTGACTTTC CSVEDRREVSGANVLTF
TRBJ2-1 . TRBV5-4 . TGTGCCAGCAGCTTCGGGGGAAGCAATGAGCAGTTCTTC CASSFGGSNEQFF
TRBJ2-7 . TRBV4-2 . TGTGCCAGCAGCCCCAGAGGGTTAGACTACGAGCAGTACTTC CASSPRGLDYEQYF
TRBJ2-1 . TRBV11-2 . TGTGCCAGCAGCCCATCGAATGAGCAGTTCTTC CASSPSNEQFF
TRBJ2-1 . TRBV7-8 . TGTGCCAGCAGCCCTAGGGTTAGCGGTGGGACCGCCTACAATGAGCAGTTCTTC CASSPRVSGGTAYNEQFF
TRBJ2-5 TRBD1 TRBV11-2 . TGTGCCACCAGAGGGGGCATTACCCGGGAGACCCAGTACTTC CATRGGITRETQYF
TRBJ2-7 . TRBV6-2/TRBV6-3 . TGTGCCAGCAGTTACTCGGGGGCAGACGAGCAGTACTTC CASSYSGADEQYF
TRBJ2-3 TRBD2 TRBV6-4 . TGTGCCAGCAGTGCTAGCGGGGGGGCCCCAGATACGCAGTATTTT CASSASGGAPDTQYF
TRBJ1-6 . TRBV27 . TGTGCCAGCAGTATCCAGGGGAATTCACCCCTCCACTTT CASSIQGNSPLHF
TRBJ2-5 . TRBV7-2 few TGTGCCAGCAGCTTAGACCGGAGATCCCAAGAGACCCAGTACTTC CASSLDRRSQETQYF
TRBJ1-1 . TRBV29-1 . TGCAGCGTTTCCGAACCGGGAACTGAAGCTTTCTTT CSVSEPGTEAFF
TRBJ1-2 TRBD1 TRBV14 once TGTGCCAGCAGTCCAGGGGGTCGGCGCTACACCTTC CASSPGGRRYTF
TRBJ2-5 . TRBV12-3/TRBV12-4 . TGTGCCAGCAGTTTTTCGGGACCACAAGAGACCCAGTACTTC CASSFSGPQETQYF
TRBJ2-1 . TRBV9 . TGTGCCAGCAGCGTAGATCCGGCTGACTCCTACAATGAGCAGTTCTTC CASSVDPADSYNEQFF
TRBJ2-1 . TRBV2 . TGTGCCAGCAGTGAAGCGCTTCCCACGAACAGGAATGAGCAGTTCTTC CASSEALPTNRNEQFF
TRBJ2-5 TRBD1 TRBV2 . TGTGCCAGCAGTCCTATAGGGACAGGGCTAGAGACCCAGTACTTC CASSPIGTGLETQYF
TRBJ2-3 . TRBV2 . TGTGCCAGCGTGGGGGCTCACACAGATACGCAGTATTTT CASVGAHTDTQYF
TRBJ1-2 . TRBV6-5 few TGTGCCAGCAGTTACGCGACGGCCGATAGCTATGGCTACACCTTC CASSYATADSYGYTF
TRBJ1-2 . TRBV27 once TGTGCCAGCAGCAAGGGACCGCGGAATGGCTACACCTTC CASSKGPRNGYTF
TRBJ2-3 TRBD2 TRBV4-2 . TGTGCCAGCAGCCAAGATCTAGCGGGGGGCCAGGATACGCAGTATTTT CASSQDLAGGQDTQYF
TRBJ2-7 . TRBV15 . TGTGCCACCAGCAGAGATGGCAGCACCTACGAGCAGTACTTC CATSRDGSTYEQYF
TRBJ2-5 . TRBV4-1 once TGCGCCAGCAGCCAAGGACTAGGGAGCCAAGAGACCCAGTACTTC CASSQGLGSQETQYF